This T cell receptor (beta chain) stems from a study of T-cell reconstitution after alpha-beta-depleted transplantation in children. Points from the study as a whole: T-cell counts and diversity were attributed mostly to newly produced T cells one year after transplant.

Concerning this clonotype: Antigen: not known.

Germline V lookup: CDR1 DFQATT, CDR2 SNEGSKA (reference sequence). The CDR3 extends over 16 amino acids. V gave up 0 bases and J gave up 2 bases; unmatched junction bases: 4. TCRbeta library construction was performed incorporating unique molecular identifiers. TCRdb called the PCR reads again in MiXCR, with one record for every CDR3 protein. Among about 110,000 distinct CDR3 sequences listed, approximately 6.4% were seen once. The sample here was PBMCs, mostly from graft donor cells, taken 360 days after TCRalphabeta/CD19-depleted stem cell transplant. This chain joins TRBV20-1 and TRBJ2-1; 10 positions match TRBD2. The sequence was collected from a male patient aged 2-9 years who had a stem cell transplant for acute lymphoblastic leukemia, so the T cells may come from the graft donor. This CDR3 is CSARDVSGRAYNEQFF. DNA of the CDR3: TGCAGTGCTAGAGATGTCAGCGGGAGGGCCTACAATGAGCAGTTCTTC.